Each of the 9 T cell receptor beta chains below was sequenced from the same sample in a study of blood T cell repertoires in COVID-19. Profiled with immunoSEQ multiplex PCR; TCRdb holds only in-frame clones, not every one. The profile shows nearly 200,000 clones, approximately 84% of them singletons. Input material: peripheral blood. The receptors come from a woman in her 70s with active or convalescent COVID-19.

The V gene is TRBV13, the J gene TRBJ2-2; no reliable D call. In germline, CDR1 is PRHDT, CDR2 FYEKMQ (reference sequence). This CDR3 spans 13 amino acids. The V and J ends lost 4 bases and 8 bases respectively, with 11 bases between them. The chain's CDR3 is CASSSPSEGELFF. Here the CDR3 DNA reads TGTGCCAGCAGCTCTCCTAGTGAGGGGGAGCTGTTTTTT.

The genes are TRBV4-1 and TRBJ2-3; TRBD1 agrees at 8 bases. Germline V CDR1 and CDR2: MGHRA, YSYEKL. The CDR3 covers 16 residues. The junction had 5 bases not matched to a gene; V was cut back by 3 bases and J by 0 bases. CDR3 nucleotide sequence: TGCGCCAGCAGCCACACAGGGGGGCTGAGCACAGATACGCAGTATTTT. It specifies CASSHTGGLSTDTQYF.

This clone was seen once. This sequence joins TRBV2 and TRBJ2-7; TRBD2 might be the D (5 bases). V lost 4 bases to trimming and J lost 7 bases, with 11 bases between them. CDR3 length: 12 amino acids. CDR1 is SNHLY and CDR2 is FYNNEI in the germline V gene. The CDR3 loop reads CASSADCYEQYF. CDR3 bases: TGTGCCAGCAGTGCGGACTGCTATGAGCAGTACTTC.

This clone occurred a few times. V and J are TRBV25-1 and TRBJ2-7, with a possible D match to TRBD1 (6 bases). The V gene lost 4 bases and the J gene lost 3 bases, with 13 bases spanning the gap. The CDR3 extends over 14 amino acids. Germline V gene data show CDR1 as MGHDK and CDR2 as SYGVNS. The CDR3 region is CASSGTGSLYEQYF. CDR3 DNA: TGTGCCAGCAGTGGAACAGGGTCCCTCTACGAGCAGTACTTC.

The V gene is TRBV9, the J gene TRBJ2-2; TRBD2 matches 13 bases. Germline CDR1 SGDLS, CDR2 YYNGEE. The CDR3 contains 18 residues. V lost 3 bases to trimming and J lost 7 bases; unmatched junction nucleotides: 12. CDR3: CASSAPPGTSGINGELFF. The CDR3 DNA reads TGTGCCAGCAGCGCGCCCCCCGGGACTAGCGGGATTAACGGGGAGCTGTTTTTT.

This chain connects TRBV27 to TRBJ2-1; TRBD2 matches 12 bases. V lost 3 bases, J lost 6 bases, and 3 bases stayed unmatched. The CDR3 runs 15 residues. CDR1 and CDR2 from the germline V gene are MNHEY and SMNVEV (reference sequence). The DNA of the CDR3 is TGTGCCAGCAGTTTGCTAGCGGGAGGGCGCAATGAGCAGTTCTTC. Translating gives CASSLLAGGRNEQFF.

The V call is TRBV5-1, the J call TRBJ1-4; 7 bases line up with TRBD1. The CDR3 consists of 16 residues. V dropped 0 bases and J dropped 7; count of bases not matched to a gene: 9. Germline V lookup: CDR1 SGHRS, CDR2 YFSETQ. CDR3 amino acids: CASSLGRDSWSEKLFF. The DNA of the CDR3 is TGCGCCAGCAGCTTGGGACGGGACAGTTGGAGTGAAAAACTGTTTTTT.

The chain recombines TRBV20-1 with TRBJ2-5, with 14 bases that match TRBD2. The CDR3 is 18 residues long. The germline CDR1 and CDR2 sequences are DFQATT and SNEGSKA (reference sequence). V lost 3 bases and J lost 5; bases outside the gene matches: 14. CDR3 in amino acids: CSASSRFGLAGGAETQYF. The CDR3 DNA is TGCAGTGCTAGTAGTCGATTCGGACTAGCGGGAGGAGCTGAGACCCAGTACTTC.

This clone came up a few times. V and J are TRBV2 and TRBJ1-5; 7 nucleotides agree with TRBD1. The CDR3 is made up of 15 amino acids. V lost 7 bases and J lost 2; bases outside the gene matches: 8. CDR1 is SNHLY, CDR2 FYNNEI, per germline. CDR3: CASTKEGAGNQPQHF. CDR3 nucleotide sequence: TGTGCCAGCACCAAGGAGGGGGCGGGCAATCAGCCCCAGCATTTT.